The source of this T cell receptor beta chain is a study of T cell responses to AZD1222 COVID-19 vaccine. Study-level results: Repertoires in all cases were sampled only once the peak T cell response had passed. The donors showed a predominance of white British ancestry and of females, with possible underestimation of clonal diversity. Across spike, vaccine-associated CD4 TCRs were found, dominant at 160-218 and 743-854.

Germline CDR1 is LGHNT and CDR2 is FRNRAP. The CDR3 has 15 residues. V dropped 3 bases and J dropped 12 bases, with 21 bases sitting between them. A remark on this clone: Its antigen is unidentified.

The assay was immunoSEQ multiplex PCR, and TCRdb's table has in-frame clones only and misses some. The table has nearly 110,000 clones, around 92% seen once. The source of this sequence is an adult in good health. The chain joins TRBV12-5 to TRBJ2-1; D may be TRBD1 or TRBD2 (5 bases each). Here the sequenced sample was peripheral blood, taken on day 0 of AZD1222 vaccination. In nucleotides, the CDR3 is TGTGCTAGTGGTTTAGGTGCAGGTGGGACGACGGGGCAGTTCTTC. It encodes CASGLGAGGTTGQFF.